This T cell receptor (beta chain) was identified in a study of cytomegalovirus exposure and HLA in healthy donors. Points from the study as a whole: About 87% or about 30% of the time was how often most TCR beta V segments were productive, according to an earlier analysis. Several top significant clusters appeared, in a later analysis, to be linked to common viral pathogens.

A multiplex PCR was run with 60 Vbeta primers and 13 Jbeta primers. Authors' data handling: Later work found roughly 80 million unique TCR beta chains, with roughly 11 million shared. Clones were read by immunoSEQ multiplex PCR, and TCRdb kept only the in-frame ones, dropping some. The DNA was the basis for D and trimming; V, J and clone size are from that table. Here the sample spans about 240,000 clones, about four fifths being singletons. V dropped 4 bases and J dropped 4 bases, with 13 bases sitting between them. The length of the CDR3 is 14 residues. Germline CDR1 is SGHNT and CDR2 is YYREEE (reference sequence). Points on this clone: Antigen specificity is unknown.

The gene calls are TRBV5-4 and TRBJ2-3, with D uncertain. The sample comprised PBMCs. The receptor was isolated from a middle-aged woman in good health and CMV-seropositive. The CDR3 reads CASSPRPAADTQYF. The CDR3 DNA follows: TGTGCCAGCAGCCCAAGACCCGCGGCAGATACGCAGTATTTT.